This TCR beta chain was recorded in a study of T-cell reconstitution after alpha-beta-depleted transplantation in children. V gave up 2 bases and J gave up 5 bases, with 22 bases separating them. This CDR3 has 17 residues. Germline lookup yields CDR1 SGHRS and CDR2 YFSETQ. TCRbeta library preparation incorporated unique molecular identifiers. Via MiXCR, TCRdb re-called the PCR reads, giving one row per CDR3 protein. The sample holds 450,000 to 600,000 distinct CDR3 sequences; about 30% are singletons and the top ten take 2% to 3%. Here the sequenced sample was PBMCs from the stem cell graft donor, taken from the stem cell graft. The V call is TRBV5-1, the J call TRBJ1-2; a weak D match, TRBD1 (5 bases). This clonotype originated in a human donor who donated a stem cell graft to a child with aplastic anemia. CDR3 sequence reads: CASSFRQNRFSGYGYTF. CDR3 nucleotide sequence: TGCGCCAGCAGCTTTAGACAGAATCGTTTTTCCGGGTATGGCTACACCTTC.